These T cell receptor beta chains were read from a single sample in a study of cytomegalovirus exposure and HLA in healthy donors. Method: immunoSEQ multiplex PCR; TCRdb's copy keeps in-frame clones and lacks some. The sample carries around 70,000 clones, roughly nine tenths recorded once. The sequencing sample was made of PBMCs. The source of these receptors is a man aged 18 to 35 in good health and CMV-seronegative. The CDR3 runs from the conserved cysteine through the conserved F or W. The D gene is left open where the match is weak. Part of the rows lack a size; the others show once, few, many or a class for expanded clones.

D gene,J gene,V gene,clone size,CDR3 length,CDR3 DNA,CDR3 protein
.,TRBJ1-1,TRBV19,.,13,TGTGCCAGTAGTATGGGGCAGCCTACTGAAGCTTTCTTT,CASSMGQPTEAFF
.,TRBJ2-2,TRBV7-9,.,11,TGTGCCAGCAGCTTGGAGGGGGAGCTGTTTTTT,CASSLEGELFF
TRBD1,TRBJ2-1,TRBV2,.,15,TGTGCCAGCAGGATAGACAGGGGTGGGGGCAATGAGCAGTTCTTC,CASRIDRGGGNEQFF
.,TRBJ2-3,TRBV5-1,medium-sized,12,TGCGCCAGCAGCATCCCCGGGGATACGCAGTATTTT,CASSIPGDTQYF
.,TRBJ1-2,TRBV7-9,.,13,TGTGCCAGCAGCCCAACAGGGTGGGAGGGCTACACCTTC,CASSPTGWEGYTF
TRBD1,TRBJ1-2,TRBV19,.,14,TGTGCCAGTAGTATTGGGACAGGGAACTATGGCTACACCTTC,CASSIGTGNYGYTF
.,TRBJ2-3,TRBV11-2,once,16,TGTGCCAGCAGCTTAGATTTTGCGGGCGGCACAGATACGCAGTATTTT,CASSLDFAGGTDTQYF
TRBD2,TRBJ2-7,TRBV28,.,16,TGTGCCAGCAGTATCGCGGGAGGGGCCCGCGCCTACGAGCAGTACTTC,CASSIAGGARAYEQYF
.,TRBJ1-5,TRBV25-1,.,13,TGTGCCAGCAGCCATACCGGGGGGGCAGCCCAGCATTTT,CASSHTGGAAQHF
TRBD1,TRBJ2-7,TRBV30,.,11,TGTGCCTGGGGGACAGCCTACGAGCAGTACTTC,CAWGTAYEQYF
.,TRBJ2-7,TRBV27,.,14,TGTGCCAGCAGTCCAAGCCCGAGCTCCTACGAGCAGTACTTC,CASSPSPSSYEQYF
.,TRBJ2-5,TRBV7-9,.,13,TGTGCCAGCAGCTTAGCCCAGAAAGAGACCCAGTACTTC,CASSLAQKETQYF
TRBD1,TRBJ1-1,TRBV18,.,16,TGTGCCAGCTCCATAGAGGCGACAGGGGGCCTCACTGAAGCTTTCTTT,CASSIEATGGLTEAFF
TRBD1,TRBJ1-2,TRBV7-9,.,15,TGTGCCAGCAGCTTGGACAGGGGGCGGGGCGCTGGCTACACCTTC,CASSLDRGRGAGYTF
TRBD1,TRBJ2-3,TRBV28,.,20,TGTGCCAGCAGTTTCCCCATTCCTCCTATAACAGGGGGCAATACAGATACGCAGTATTTT,CASSFPIPPITGGNTDTQYF
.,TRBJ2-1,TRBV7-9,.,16,TGTGCCAGCAGCCCCCCGGTAGGAAGGGGTAAGAATGAGCAGTTCTTC,CASSPPVGRGKNEQFF
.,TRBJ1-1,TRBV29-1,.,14,TGCAGCGTTGGGAGGGTATTGGTGAACACTGAAGCTTTCTTT,CSVGRVLVNTEAFF
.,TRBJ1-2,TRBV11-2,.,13,TGTGCCAGCAGCTTACGACAGCTCTATGGCTACACCTTC,CASSLRQLYGYTF
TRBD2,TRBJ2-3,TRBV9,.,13,TGTGCCAGCAGCTTGCGGGAGGGAGATACGCAGTATTTT,CASSLREGDTQYF
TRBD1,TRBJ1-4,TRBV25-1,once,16,TGTGCCAGCAGTTACCCCCGGGACAGAGGTTATGAAAAACTGTTTTTT,CASSYPRDRGYEKLFF
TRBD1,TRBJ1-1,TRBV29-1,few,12,TGCAGCGCCCGGAACAGGGGCACTGAAGCTTTCTTT,CSARNRGTEAFF
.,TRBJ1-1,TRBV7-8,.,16,TGTGCCAGCAGCCTGCAGACAGCCCATCTCCTAACTGAAGCTTTCTTT,CASSLQTAHLLTEAFF
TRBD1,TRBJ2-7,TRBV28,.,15,TGTGCCAGCAGCTCTACCGGGACAGGCTTCTACGAGCAGTACTTC,CASSSTGTGFYEQYF
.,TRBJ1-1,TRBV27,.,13,TGTGCCAGCAGTTCGCCCCAGGGGAGGGAAGTTTTCTTT,CASSSPQGREVFF
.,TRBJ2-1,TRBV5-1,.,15,TGCGCCAGCAGCCTGGACAATTCTTACCTCTATGAGCAGTTCTTC,CASSLDNSYLYEQFF
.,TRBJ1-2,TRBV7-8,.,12,TGTGCCAGTTCGACAGTGGGGAATGGCTACACCTTC,CASSTVGNGYTF
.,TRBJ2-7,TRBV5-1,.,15,TGCGCCAGCAGCTGGATGGACAGTTCTACCTACGAGCAGTACTTC,CASSWMDSSTYEQYF
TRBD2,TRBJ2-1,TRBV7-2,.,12,TGTGCCAGCAGCCCAAGCGGGATTGAGCAGTTCTTC,CASSPSGIEQFF